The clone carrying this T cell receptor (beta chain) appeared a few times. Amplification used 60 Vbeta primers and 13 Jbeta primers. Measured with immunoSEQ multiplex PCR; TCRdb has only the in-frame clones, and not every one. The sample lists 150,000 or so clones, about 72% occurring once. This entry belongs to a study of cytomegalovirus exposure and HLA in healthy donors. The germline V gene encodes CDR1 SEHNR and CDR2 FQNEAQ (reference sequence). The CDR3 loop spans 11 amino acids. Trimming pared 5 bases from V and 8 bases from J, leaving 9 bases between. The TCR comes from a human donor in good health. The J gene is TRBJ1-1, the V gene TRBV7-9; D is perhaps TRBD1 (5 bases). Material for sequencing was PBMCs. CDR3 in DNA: TGTGCCAGCAGCGACCGGACAGAAGCTTTCTTT. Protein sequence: CASSDRTEAFF.